Presented here are 23 T cell receptor beta chains from one specimen sequenced in a study of blood T cell repertoires in COVID-19. Profiled with immunoSEQ multiplex PCR; TCRdb holds only in-frame clones, not every one. The table lists fewer than 400,000 clones, roughly 90% of them singletons. Sequenced sample: PBMCs or T cells enriched from blood (not recorded which). These receptors came from a woman between 18 and 30 years old who had recovered from COVID-19.

This chain uses TRBV7-9 with TRBJ1-3, with D perhaps matching TRBD1 (6 bases). Germline V CDR1 and CDR2: SEHNR, FQNEAQ (reference sequence). Trimming left V 6 bases short and J 1 base short, with 22 bases between. The CDR3 covers 18 residues. This chain's CDR3 is CASSFPGHPLISGNTIYF. As DNA, the CDR3 is TGTGCCAGCAGTTTCCCGGGACATCCCCTCATTTCTGGAAACACCATATATTTT.

This clone was seen a few times. The chain links TRBV19 to TRBJ2-5; TRBD2 aligns across 12 bases. Germline lookup yields CDR1 LNHDA and CDR2 SQIVND (reference sequence). The CDR3 runs 19 residues. V gave up 4 bases and J gave up 4 bases; unmatched junction bases: 16. The CDR3 DNA is TGTGCCAGTAGTAAACAAGCTAGCGGGAGGGCCGTGGGTGGAGAGACCCAGTACTTC. It codes for CASSKQASGRAVGGETQYF.

The chain employs TRBV24-1 and TRBJ1-5, with 7 bases aligning to TRBD1. The V gene's germline CDR1 is KGHDR and CDR2 SFDVKD. The CDR3 length is 14 residues. Losses at the gene ends were 12 bases for V and 4 bases for J; bases not matched to a gene: 11. CDR3 residues: CASSPGTENQPQHF. The CDR3 DNA reads TGTGCCTCGAGTCCGGGGACAGAGAATCAGCCCCAGCATTTT.

J is TRBJ1-2 and V is TRBV5-1, with TRBD1 matching over 11 bases. The germline gives CDR1 SGHRS, CDR2 YFSETQ. Trimming at V came to 4 bases and at J to 6 bases, leaving 5 bases not matched to a gene. This CDR3 contains 14 residues. For the CDR3, the DNA is TGCGCCAGCAGCGCTGGACAGGGGGCGAATGGCTACACCTTC. Encoded protein: CASSAGQGANGYTF. The full variable domain, its missing parts supplied by reference TRBV5-1 and TRBJ1-2, is KAGVTQTPRYLIKTRGQQVTLSCSPISGHRSVSWYQQTPGQGLQFLFEYFSETQRNKGNFPGRFSGRQFSNSRSEMNVSTLELGDSALYLCASSAGQGANGYTFGSGTRLTVV.

The genes are TRBV30 and TRBJ1-1; TRBD1 agrees at 7 bases. Germline V gives CDR1 GTSNPN, CDR2 SVGIG (reference sequence). The CDR3 loop spans 15 amino acids. Trimming removed 4 bases from V and 1 base from J; junction bases left unmatched: 9. In DNA, the CDR3 is TGTGCCTGGACCGGCAGGGGGACTGGGAACACTGAAGCTTTCTTT. Protein: CAWTGRGTGNTEAFF.

This sequence joins TRBV3-1 (or the pseudogene TRBV3-2) and TRBJ2-7, with 8 bases that match TRBD2. The V gene's germline CDR1 is LGHDT and CDR2 YNNKEL (reference sequence). The CDR3 contains 14 residues. DNA for the CDR3: TGTGCCAGCAGCCAAGTTTTACGGGAGGGCGGTGCATGTGTC. It is translated as CASSQVLREGGACV.

The chain employs TRBV11-1 and TRBJ2-1, with 9 positions matching TRBD1. CDR1 and CDR2 (germline): SGHAT, FQDESV (reference sequence). The trim removed 4 bases at V and 0 bases at J, leaving 1 base unmatched. CDR3 length equals 15 residues. CDR3 region: CASSSGQGSYNEQFF. The CDR3 DNA follows: TGTGCCAGCAGCTCGGGACAGGGCTCCTACAATGAGCAGTTCTTC.

For the CDR3, the DNA is TGTGCCAGTAGTATCTTCGCTAGCGGGGTGGAGACCCAGTACTTC. This translates into CASSIFASGVETQYF. This rearrangement joins TRBV19 to TRBJ2-5, with TRBD2 matching over 9 bases. V dropped 3 bases and J dropped 5; count of bases not matched to a gene: 7. The V gene's germline CDR1 is LNHDA and CDR2 SQIVND (reference sequence). The CDR3 totals 15 residues.

The chain has TRBV28 and TRBJ1-2; D gene ambiguous. The V and J ends lost 6 bases and 0 bases respectively, with 11 bases between them. The CDR3 sequence is 14 residues long. The germline V gene encodes CDR1 MDHEN and CDR2 SYDVKM. In nucleotides, the CDR3 is TGTGCCAGCAGCCGGGGATCTGCTAACTATGGCTACACCTTC. Translating gives CASSRGSANYGYTF.

This chain links TRBV6-5 with TRBJ1-1; D possibly corresponds to TRBD1 (6 bases). The CDR3 is 14 residues long. Germline V gene data show CDR1 as MNHEY and CDR2 as SVGAGI. Trimming removed 6 bases at V and 3 bases at J, with 14 bases between. In nucleotides, the CDR3 is TGTGCCAGCAGGACTACAGGGAGGGACACTGAAGCTTTCTTT. It encodes CASRTTGRDTEAFF.

The chain carries TRBV28 and TRBJ1-2; 7 bases fit TRBD1. This CDR3 contains 15 residues. Germline trimming cut 5 bases from V and 4 bases from J; bases unmatched to any gene: 10. The germline V gene has CDR1 MDHEN and CDR2 SYDVKM. For the CDR3, the DNA is TGTGCCAGCAGTCCTCGGGGGGGGACAGTCTATGGCTACACCTTC. This gives the protein CASSPRGGTVYGYTF.

The chain recombines TRBV4-3 with TRBJ2-2; D might be TRBD1 (6 bases). This CDR3 comprises 15 residues. The V gene's germline CDR1 is LGHNA and CDR2 YSLEER. V lost 0 bases, J lost 4 bases, and 9 bases lay in between. The DNA of the CDR3 is TGCGCCAGCAGCCAAGAGGCAGGGGCCACCGGGGAGCTGTTTTTT. It encodes CASSQEAGATGELFF.

The chain couples TRBV9 to TRBJ2-7; D unclear. CDR1 is SGDLS, CDR2 YYNGEE, per germline. This CDR3 spans 16 amino acids. V gave up 0 bases and J gave up 2 bases, with 15 bases separating them. The CDR3 DNA follows: TGTGCCAGCAGCGTAGGTTCCCACCCGAGTGCCTACGAGCAGTACTTC. This gives the protein CASSVGSHPSAYEQYF.

This clone appeared a few times. The V call is TRBV7-2, the J call TRBJ1-5; D is possibly TRBD1 (5 bases). CDR3 length equals 13 residues. V was cut by 1 base and J by 5 bases, with 6 bases left in between. The germline V gene has CDR1 SGHTA and CDR2 FQGNSA. The CDR3 spells CASSLVGDQPQHF. DNA of the CDR3: TGTGCCAGCAGCTTAGTAGGGGATCAGCCCCAGCATTTT.

The V call is TRBV28, the J call TRBJ2-5; D is possibly TRBD2 (5 bases). V was trimmed by 2 bases and J by 5 bases, leaving 18 bases between them. The CDR3 has 16 residues. Germline values: CDR1 MDHEN, CDR2 SYDVKM. The CDR3 region is CASSLVGSTPAETQYF. The CDR3 region has the DNA TGTGCCAGCAGTTTAGTTGGGAGCACGCCGGCGGAGACCCAGTACTTC.

This clone showed up just a few times. This chain joins TRBV7-9 and TRBJ2-1; weak D call: TRBD2 (6 bases). Deletions cut 2 bases from V and 6 bases from J, with 8 bases between. CDR1 SEHNR and CDR2 FQNEAQ come from the germline V gene (reference sequence). The CDR3 totals 13 residues. CDR3 in DNA: TGTGCCAGCAGCTTAATGGGAGGCAATGAGCAGTTCTTC. Translated: CASSLMGGNEQFF.

The chain is built from TRBV7-7 and TRBJ2-1; 13 nucleotides agree with TRBD2. The V gene end was trimmed by 5 bases and the J gene end by 9 bases; junction bases not matched to a gene: 7. The CDR3 totals 15 residues. Germline V gives CDR1 SSHAT, CDR2 FNYEAQ (reference sequence). The CDR3 sequence is CASSATSGGVGEQFF. DNA of the CDR3: TGTGCCAGCAGCGCAACTAGCGGGGGGGTCGGTGAGCAGTTCTTC.

This sequence joins TRBV2 and TRBJ1-1, with 9 bases aligning to TRBD1. The V and J ends lost 2 bases and 10 bases, in that order; junction bases with no gene match: 5. This CDR3 has 13 amino acids. Germline lookup yields CDR1 SNHLY and CDR2 FYNNEI. As DNA, the CDR3 is TGTGCCAGCAGTGAACCGGGACAGGGTTTAGCTTTCTTT. Translating it yields CASSEPGQGLAFF.

This chain connects TRBV14 to TRBJ1-1; TRBD1 is a possible D gene (5 bases). Germline V CDR1 and CDR2: SGHDN, FVKESK. This CDR3 is built from 16 residues. V lost 4 bases, J lost 6 bases, and 21 bases lay in between. The CDR3 loop reads CASSLQQVRSGAEAFF. The CDR3 bases are TGTGCCAGCAGCCTTCAACAGGTACGGTCGGGGGCTGAAGCTTTCTTT.

The chain has TRBV18 and TRBJ1-4; D ambiguous. The V gene lost 2 bases and the J gene lost 5 bases, with 15 bases spanning the gap. This CDR3 spans 16 amino acids. CDR1 is KGHSH, CDR2 LQKENI, per germline. The CDR3 DNA sequence: TGTGCCAGCTCACCAGGGCTTCTCAATTTAAATGAAAAACTGTTTTTT. Protein product: CASSPGLLNLNEKLFF.

The rearrangement uses TRBV5-4 and TRBJ2-3, with 10 nucleotides matching TRBD2. The germline V gene has CDR1 SGHNT and CDR2 YYREEE (reference sequence). The CDR3 is made up of 17 amino acids. V lost 4 bases and J lost 0; bases outside the gene matches: 8. CDR3 sequence (DNA): TGTGCCAGCAGCCCCGGGACTAGCGCAATGAGCACAGATACGCAGTATTTT. Amino acid sequence: CASSPGTSAMSTDTQYF.

The chain carries TRBV6-5 and TRBJ1-2, with 7 nucleotides matching TRBD1. Germline values: CDR1 MNHEY, CDR2 SVGAGI. Trimming at V came to 7 bases and at J to 6 bases, leaving 8 bases not matched to a gene. The CDR3 consists of 13 residues. The CDR3 region has the DNA TGTGCCAGCAAAAGGGGGCTCACGGATGGCTACACCTTC. This sequence encodes CASKRGLTDGYTF.

The V call is TRBV5-1, the J call TRBJ2-7, with 8 bases aligning to TRBD2. The germline gives CDR1 SGHRS, CDR2 YFSETQ. V dropped 4 bases and J dropped 1; count of bases not matched to a gene: 4. The CDR3 contains 14 residues. CDR3 region: CASSGGGKSYEQYF. CDR3 nucleotides: TGCGCCAGCAGCGGCGGGGGGAAGTCCTACGAGCAGTACTTC.